One and the same sample provided the 19 T cell receptor beta chains below, sequenced in a study of T cells in Graves' hyperthyroidism and ophthalmopathy (dated by TCRdb to about 2019). Receptor libraries were prepared by multiplex PCR. The sequencer was an Illumina HiSeq 2000. TCR beta CDR3 regions were amplified from RNA transcripts. The TCR CDR3 was subjected to a first round of RT-PCR using the HTBI primer set and the Qiagen OneStep RT-PCR kit. The raw public reads went through TCRdb reprocessing: fastp at Q25, MiXCR clone calling, in-frame beta chains kept. Rows are combined by CDR3 protein, so each entry shows the most common genes and DNA. The sample table holds some 270,000 distinct CDR3 sequences, of which approximately 12% were seen once. The ten biggest clones cover approximately 7.8% of the sample. Specimen: blood. These TCRs come from a woman aged 25 to 39 with Graves' hyperthyroidism that later progressed to Graves' ophthalmopathy.

The chain uses TRBV19 and TRBJ2-1; a possible D gene is TRBD2 (6 bases). V lost 10 bases and J lost 2, with 15 bases in between. The germline V gene encodes CDR1 LNHDA and CDR2 SQIVND (reference sequence). The CDR3 has 14 amino acids. The CDR3 region is CATSGEVTYNEQFF. CDR3 bases: TGTGCCACCTCGGGGGAGGTGACCTACAATGAGCAGTTCTTC.

V and J are TRBV5-1 and TRBJ2-3, with 9 bases that match TRBD1. From germline, CDR1 is SGHRS and CDR2 YFSETQ. The V and J ends lost 3 bases and 4 bases, in that order; junction bases with no gene match: 6. The CDR3 is 15 residues long. The CDR3 loop is CASSSGTGFSDTQYF. Written as DNA, the CDR3 is TGCGCCAGCAGCTCCGGGACAGGGTTTTCAGATACGCAGTATTTT.

This clonotype was found many times. The chain links TRBV5-1 to TRBJ2-7, with a tentative D call TRBD2 (6 bases). The CDR3 is 13 amino acids. Looked up from germline, CDR1 is SGHRS and CDR2 is YFSETQ. Trimming took 3 bases from V and 7 from J, leaving 14 bases between them. The CDR3 protein is CASSSDGGLEQYF. DNA of the CDR3: TGCGCCAGCAGCTCGGACGGGGGTCTAGAGCAGTACTTC.

This clonotype was detected many times. This chain connects TRBV20-1 to TRBJ1-1; D gene ambiguous. The CDR3 loop spans 16 amino acids. Germline V gene data show CDR1 as DFQATT and CDR2 as SNEGSKA (reference sequence). V was pared by 6 bases and J by 4 bases, with 24 bases between. The CDR3 protein is CSAPHARRTDGTEAFF. The DNA of the CDR3 is TGCAGTGCCCCGCACGCGCGCCGAACGGATGGCACTGAAGCTTTCTTT.

This clonotype was seen at least ten times. This chain connects TRBV3-1 to TRBJ2-1; 11 nucleotides match TRBD2. J lost 8 bases, V lost 5 bases, and 14 bases had no gene match. This CDR3 comprises 17 residues. CDR1 LGHDT and CDR2 YNNKEL come from the germline V gene (reference sequence). The CDR3 DNA sequence: TGTGCCAGCAGCTCGGGGGGACTAGCGGTCCTAAGGGATGAGCAGTTCTTC. Protein product: CASSSGGLAVLRDEQFF.

This clonotype occurred many times. This chain connects TRBV7-9 to TRBJ2-1; D is undetermined. Germline V CDR1 and CDR2: SEHNR, FQNEAQ (reference sequence). The V and J ends lost 0 bases and 8 bases respectively, with 11 bases between them. CDR3 length: 14 residues. CDR3 sequence reads: CASSLAVSVDEQFF. The CDR3, as DNA: TGTGCCAGCAGCTTAGCGGTGTCGGTGGATGAGCAGTTCTTC.

This clonotype has ten or more counts. The chain links TRBV14 to TRBJ2-1, with no clear D. The V end was cut by 3 bases, the J end by 4 bases, with 10 bases between. In germline, CDR1 is SGHDN, CDR2 FVKESK. The CDR3 has 14 residues. The CDR3 loop reads CASSHVGPYNEQFF. The CDR3 bases are TGTGCCAGCAGCCATGTAGGACCTTACAATGAGCAGTTCTTC.

This clonotype came up many times. V is TRBV11-1 and J is TRBJ2-7; 8 bases line up with TRBD2. Germline V gene data show CDR1 as SGHAT and CDR2 as FQDESV (reference sequence). The CDR3 contains 15 residues. After removal of 6 bases from V and 1 base from J, the junction contained 8 bases not matched to a gene. CDR3 nucleotide sequence: TGTGCCAGCAGTATCCTTGGCGGGGGGTCCTACGAGCAGTACTTC. Protein: CASSILGGGSYEQYF.

This clonotype was found many times. The rearrangement links TRBV24-1 to TRBJ2-1; TRBD2 agrees at 10 bases. The CDR3 runs 17 residues. The V segment lost 4 bases and the J segment 3 bases; nucleotides outside the gene matches: 8. Germline lookup yields CDR1 KGHDR and CDR2 SFDVKD. CDR3 DNA: TGTGCCACCAGTGACCCAAAGCTAGCGGGAGTCTACAATGAGCAGTTCTTC. It yields the protein CATSDPKLAGVYNEQFF.

This clonotype has more than one count but fewer than ten. This rearrangement joins TRBV9 to TRBJ2-7; 12 positions match TRBD2. Germline V gives CDR1 SGDLS, CDR2 YYNGEE. Trimming removed 0 bases from V and 3 bases from J; junction bases left unmatched: 13. The CDR3 length is 19 residues. CDR3 sequence (DNA): TGTGCCAGCAGCGTAGGGGGCTCAGGACTAGCGGGAAGTTTCTACGAGCAGTACTTC. Amino acid sequence: CASSVGGSGLAGSFYEQYF.

This clonotype was seen many times. The chain combines TRBV27 with TRBJ2-1; D might be TRBD1 (6 bases). Trimming shortened V by 3 bases and J by 7 bases, and 13 bases separated the two germline ends. Germline V gene data show CDR1 as MNHEY and CDR2 as SMNVEV (reference sequence). This CDR3 has 14 amino acids. The chain's CDR3 is CASSFLVQGNEQFF. The CDR3 coding sequence is TGTGCCAGCAGTTTCCTCGTCCAGGGGAATGAGCAGTTCTTC.

This clonotype was seen more than once but under ten times. The V and J genes are TRBV4-3 and TRBJ2-2; 10 positions agree with TRBD2. V lost 1 base, J lost 5 bases, and 4 bases stayed unmatched. The CDR3 totals 16 residues. Germline V gene data show CDR1 as LGHNA and CDR2 as YSLEER. The CDR3 reads CASSQATSGPTGELFF. CDR3 DNA: TGCGCCAGCAGCCAAGCGACTAGCGGGCCTACCGGGGAGCTGTTTTTT.

V and J are TRBV14 and TRBJ2-1, with 9 nucleotides matching TRBD2. Germline loops: CDR1 SGHDN, CDR2 FVKESK. The CDR3 has 12 amino acids. Trimming took 9 bases from V and 15 from J; bases not matched to a gene: 12. Written as DNA, the CDR3 is TGTGCCAGTTTGAATAGCGGGAGTCCACCGTTCTTC. The encoded protein is CASLNSGSPPFF. Together with reference TRBV14 and TRBJ2-1, the CDR3 gives the full variable domain: EAGVTQFPSHSVIEKGQTVTLRCDPISGHDNLYWYRRVMGKEIKFLLHFVKESKQDESGMPNNRFLAERTGGTYSTLKVQPAELEDSGVYFCASLNSGSPPFFGPGTRLTVL.

This clonotype occurred many times. This chain uses TRBV29-1 with TRBJ2-7; D possibly corresponds to TRBD2 (5 bases). Germline V gene sequence: CDR1 SQVTM, CDR2 ANQGSEA. The ends were cut back, 3 bases at V and 7 bases at J, with 19 bases in the middle. The CDR3 runs to 14 residues. The CDR3: CSVDLPRGGNEQYF. CDR3 nucleotides: TGCAGCGTTGATCTCCCCCGAGGAGGAAATGAGCAGTACTTC.

This clonotype appeared many times. A much larger clone differs by one base, so this may be a read error. The chain recombines TRBV7-9 with TRBJ2-7; D gene uncertain. CDR3 length: 13 residues. Germline CDR1 and CDR2: SEHNR and FQNEAQ (reference sequence). CDR3 sequence reads: CASNLGRSYEQYF. The CDR3 DNA is TGTGCCAGCAACTTAGGCAGGAGCTACGAGCAGTACTTC.

Details on this clonotype: One junction end disagrees with the germline gene, perhaps due to a read error. The CDR3 reads CASSLGLGSSSEQYF. The DNA for the CDR3 is TGTGCCAGCAGCCTCGGACTAGGCTCCTCCTCCGAGCAGTACTTC. The genes are TRBV3-1 and TRBJ2-7, with 7 bases aligning to TRBD2. CDR1 and CDR2 from the germline V gene are LGHDT and YNNKEL (reference sequence). The CDR3 runs to 15 residues.

In its sample, this clonotype was seen many times. V usage is TRBV28 and J usage is TRBJ1-5; 7 bases match TRBD1. CDR1 is MDHEN and CDR2 is SYDVKM in the germline V gene. Trimming removed 6 bases from V and 0 bases from J; junction bases left unmatched: 11. The length of the CDR3 is 17 residues. This chain's CDR3 is CASRADRDGNSNQPQHF. CDR3 sequence (DNA): TGTGCCAGCAGAGCTGACAGGGACGGAAATAGCAATCAGCCCCAGCATTTT.

This clonotype came up many times. The chain is built from TRBV7-2 and TRBJ1-6; no firm D call. Germline values: CDR1 SGHTA, CDR2 FQGNSA. V was pared by 5 bases and J by 13 bases, with 12 bases between. The CDR3 contains 12 residues. CDR3 DNA: TGTGCCAGCAGCCTACCGGCCCGTCCCCTCCACTTT. Translation gives CASSLPARPLHF.

This clonotype has at least ten counts. The rearrangement uses TRBV18 and TRBJ2-7; D possibly uses TRBD1 or TRBD2 (6 bases each). Germline V CDR1 and CDR2: KGHSH, LQKENI. The CDR3 runs 13 residues. Trimming shortened V by 2 bases and J by 7 bases, and 12 bases separated the two germline ends. CDR3 in DNA: TGTGCCAGCTCACCAGGGGGGCTGAAAGAGCAGTACTTC. Translation gives CASSPGGLKEQYF.